This T cell receptor (beta chain) derives from a study of cytomegalovirus exposure and HLA in healthy donors. Background on the study: The study's early data release held around 85 million unique TCRs from HLA-typed donors.

CDR3 length: 14 amino acids. Germline-derived CDR1 and CDR2 are SGHNT and YYREEE (reference sequence). V was pared by 2 bases and J by 2 bases, with 11 bases between. The study's findings and limits: Earlier results showed most TCR beta V segments being productive about 90% or about 30% of the time. V segments that were indistinguishable, TRBV6-2 and TRBV6-3 among them, were omitted from analysis. Per published accounts, TCR beta sequences correctly predicted the HLA-A and HLA-B alleles of most subjects.

Comment on this clone: Its antigen is as yet unknown.

Use of 60 Vbeta and 13 Jbeta primers characterized the PCR. Clones were read by immunoSEQ multiplex PCR, and TCRdb kept only the in-frame ones, dropping some. The sample has 150,000 to 200,000 clones, about three quarters seen once. Material: PBMCs. The chain employs TRBV5-4 and TRBJ2-7; D possibly corresponds to TRBD2 (5 bases). The TCR comes from a woman aged 40 to 49 in good health and CMV-seropositive. The CDR3 reads CASSLEGFTYEQYF. The CDR3 DNA follows: TGTGCCAGCAGCTTAGAGGGATTTACCTACGAGCAGTACTTC. The variable domain in full, completed from reference TRBV5-4 and TRBJ2-7, reads ETGVTQSPTHLIKTRGQQVTLRCSSQSGHNTVSWYQQALGQGPQFIFQYYREEENGRGNFPPRFSGLQFPNYSSELNVNALELDDSALYLCASSLEGFTYEQYFGPGTRLTVT.